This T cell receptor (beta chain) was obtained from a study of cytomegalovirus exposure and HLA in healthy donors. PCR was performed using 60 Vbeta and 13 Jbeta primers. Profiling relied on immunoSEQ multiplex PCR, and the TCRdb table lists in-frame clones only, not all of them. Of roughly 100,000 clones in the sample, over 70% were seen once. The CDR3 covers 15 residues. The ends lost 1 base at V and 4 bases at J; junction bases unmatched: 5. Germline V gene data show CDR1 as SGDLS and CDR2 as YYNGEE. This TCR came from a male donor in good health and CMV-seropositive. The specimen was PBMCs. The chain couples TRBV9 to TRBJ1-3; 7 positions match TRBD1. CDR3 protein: CASSVTGTAGNTIYF. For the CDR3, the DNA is TGTGCCAGCAGCGTAACCGGGACAGCCGGAAACACCATATATTTT.